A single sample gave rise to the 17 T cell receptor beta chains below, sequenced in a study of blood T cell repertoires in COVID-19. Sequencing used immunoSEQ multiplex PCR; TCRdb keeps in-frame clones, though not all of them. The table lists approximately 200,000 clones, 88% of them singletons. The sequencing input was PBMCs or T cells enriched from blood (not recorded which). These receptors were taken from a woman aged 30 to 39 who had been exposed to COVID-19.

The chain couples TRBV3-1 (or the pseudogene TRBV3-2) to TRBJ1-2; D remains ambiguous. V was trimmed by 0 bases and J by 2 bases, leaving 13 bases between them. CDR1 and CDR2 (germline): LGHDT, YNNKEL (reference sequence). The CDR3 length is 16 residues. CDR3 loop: CASSQDNWRGNYGYTF. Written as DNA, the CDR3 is TGTGCCAGCAGCCAAGATAACTGGAGAGGGAACTATGGCTACACCTTC.

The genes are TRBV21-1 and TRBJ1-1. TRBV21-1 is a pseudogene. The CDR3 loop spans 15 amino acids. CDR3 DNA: TGTGCCAGCAGCAAAGGAGGGTGGATGGACACTGAAGCTTTCTTT. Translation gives CASSKGGWMDTEAFF.

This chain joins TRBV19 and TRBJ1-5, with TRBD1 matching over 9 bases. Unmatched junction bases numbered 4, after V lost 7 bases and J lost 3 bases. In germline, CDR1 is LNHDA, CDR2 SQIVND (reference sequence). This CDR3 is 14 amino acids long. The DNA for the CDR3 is TGTGCCAGTACCCGGGACAGGGACAATCAGCCCCAGCATTTT. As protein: CASTRDRDNQPQHF.

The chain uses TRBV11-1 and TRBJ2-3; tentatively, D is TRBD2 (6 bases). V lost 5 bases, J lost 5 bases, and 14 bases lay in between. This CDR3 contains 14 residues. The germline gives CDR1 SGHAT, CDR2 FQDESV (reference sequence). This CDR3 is CASSPRLGRDTQYF. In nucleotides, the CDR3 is TGTGCCAGCAGCCCCAGACTAGGAAGAGATACGCAGTATTTT. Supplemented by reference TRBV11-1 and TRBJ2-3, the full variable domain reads EAEVAQSPRYKITEKSQAVAFWCDPISGHATLYWYRQILGQGPELLVQFQDESVVDDSQLPKDRFSAERLKGVDSTLKIQPAELGDSAMYLCASSPRLGRDTQYFGPGTRLTVL.

The CDR3 is CASSPRWPGHRSNQPQHF. The CDR3 region has the DNA TGTGCCAGCAGCCCTAGGTGGCCGGGTCACAGGAGCAATCAGCCCCAGCATTTT. J is TRBJ1-5 and V is TRBV21-1; TRBD1 was called by the table and not checked on the DNA. TRBV21-1 is shown as a pseudogene. The CDR3 extends over 18 amino acids.

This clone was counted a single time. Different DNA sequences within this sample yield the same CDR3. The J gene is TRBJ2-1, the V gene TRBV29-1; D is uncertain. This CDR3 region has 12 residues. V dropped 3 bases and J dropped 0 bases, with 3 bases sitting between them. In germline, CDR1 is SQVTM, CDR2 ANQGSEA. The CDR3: CSVESSYNEQFF. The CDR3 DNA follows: TGCAGCGTTGAGAGCTCCTACAATGAGCAGTTCTTC.

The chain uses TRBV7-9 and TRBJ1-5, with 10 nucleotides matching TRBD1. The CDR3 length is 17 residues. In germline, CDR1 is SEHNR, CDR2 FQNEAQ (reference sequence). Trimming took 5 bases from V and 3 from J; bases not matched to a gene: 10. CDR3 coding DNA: TGTGCCAGCAGCCCGATCCGGGACAGGGGAAACAATCAGCCCCAGCATTTT. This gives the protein CASSPIRDRGNNQPQHF. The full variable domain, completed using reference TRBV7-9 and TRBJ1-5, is DTGVSQNPRHKITKRGQNVTFRCDPISEHNRLYWYRQTLGQGPEFLTYFQNEAQLEKSRLLSDRFSAERPKGSFSTLEIQRTEQGDSAMYLCASSPIRDRGNNQPQHFGDGTRLSIL.

The DNA for the CDR3 is TGCGCCAGCAGTCAAGGACTAGCGGGGGACTTCACAGATACGCAGTATTTT. It specifies CASSQGLAGDFTDTQYF. The chain employs TRBV23-1 and TRBJ2-3; 13 bases agree with TRBD2. TRBV23-1 falls under the ORF class, with uncertain function. The J segment lost 2 bases and the V segment lost 2 bases, leaving 4 bases of the junction unmatched. The CDR3 has 17 amino acids.

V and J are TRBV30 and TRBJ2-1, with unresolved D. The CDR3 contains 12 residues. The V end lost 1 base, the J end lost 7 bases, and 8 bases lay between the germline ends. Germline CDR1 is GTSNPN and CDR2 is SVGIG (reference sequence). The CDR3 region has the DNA TGTGCCTGGAGTGACTTCAAAAATGAGCAGTTCTTC. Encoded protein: CAWSDFKNEQFF.

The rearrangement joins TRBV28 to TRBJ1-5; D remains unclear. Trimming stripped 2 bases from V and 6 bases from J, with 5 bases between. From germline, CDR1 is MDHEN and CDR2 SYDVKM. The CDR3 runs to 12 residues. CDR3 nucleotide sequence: TGTGCCAGCAGTTTAGTGCGTCAGCCCCAGCATTTT. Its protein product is CASSLVRQPQHF.

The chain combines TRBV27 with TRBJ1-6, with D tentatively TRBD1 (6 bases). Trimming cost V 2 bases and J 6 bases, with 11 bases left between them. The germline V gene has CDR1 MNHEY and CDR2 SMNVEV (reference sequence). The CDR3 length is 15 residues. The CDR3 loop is CASSLMGARNSPLHF. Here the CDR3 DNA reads TGTGCCAGCAGTTTAATGGGGGCGCGTAATTCACCCCTCCACTTT.

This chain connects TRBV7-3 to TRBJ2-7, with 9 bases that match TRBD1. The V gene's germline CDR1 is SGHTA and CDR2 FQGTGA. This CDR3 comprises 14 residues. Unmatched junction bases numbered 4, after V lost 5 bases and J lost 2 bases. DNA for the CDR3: TGTGCCAGCAGCCGGACAGGGGACCCCTACGAGCAGTACTTC. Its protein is CASSRTGDPYEQYF.

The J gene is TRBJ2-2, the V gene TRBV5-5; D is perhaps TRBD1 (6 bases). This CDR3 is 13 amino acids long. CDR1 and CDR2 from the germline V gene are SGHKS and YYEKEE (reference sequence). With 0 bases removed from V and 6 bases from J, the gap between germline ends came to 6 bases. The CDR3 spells CASSLEGAGELFF. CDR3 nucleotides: TGTGCCAGCAGCTTGGAGGGGGCCGGGGAGCTGTTTTTT.

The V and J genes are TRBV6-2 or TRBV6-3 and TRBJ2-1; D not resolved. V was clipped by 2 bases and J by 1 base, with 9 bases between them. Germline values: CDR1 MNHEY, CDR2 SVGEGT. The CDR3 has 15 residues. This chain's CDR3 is CASSYGPWSYNEQFF. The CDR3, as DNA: TGTGCCAGCAGTTACGGGCCGTGGTCCTACAATGAGCAGTTCTTC.

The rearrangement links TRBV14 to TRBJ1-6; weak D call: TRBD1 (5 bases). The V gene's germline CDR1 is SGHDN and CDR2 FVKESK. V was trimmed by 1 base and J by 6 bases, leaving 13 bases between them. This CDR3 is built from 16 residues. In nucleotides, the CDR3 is TGTGCCAGCAGCCAAGGCTGGCCAGGGCGTAATTCACCCCTCCACTTT. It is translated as CASSQGWPGRNSPLHF. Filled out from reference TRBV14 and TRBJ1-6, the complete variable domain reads EAGVTQFPSHSVIEKGQTVTLRCDPISGHDNLYWYRRVMGKEIKFLLHFVKESKQDESGMPNNRFLAERTGGTYSTLKVQPAELEDSGVYFCASSQGWPGRNSPLHFGNGTRLTVT.

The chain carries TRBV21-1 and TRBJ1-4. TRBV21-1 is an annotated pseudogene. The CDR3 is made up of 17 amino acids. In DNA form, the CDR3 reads TGTGCCAGCAGCAAAGAGCTAGAATTTGCAACTAATGAAAAACTGTTTTTT. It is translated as CASSKELEFATNEKLFF.

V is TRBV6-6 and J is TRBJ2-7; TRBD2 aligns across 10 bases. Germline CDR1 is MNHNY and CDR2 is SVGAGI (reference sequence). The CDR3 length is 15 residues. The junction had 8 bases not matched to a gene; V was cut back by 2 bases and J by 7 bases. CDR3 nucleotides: TGTGCCAGCAGTTACGCGGTAGCGGGAGGTCGGGAGCAGTACTTC. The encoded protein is CASSYAVAGGREQYF.